Below, 16 T cell receptor beta chains from the same sample are listed, as sequenced in a study of beta chain bispecific antibodies for T cell cancers (dated by TCRdb to about 2021). The library relied on 5' RACE. Clones were called with MiXCR by TCRdb after fastp trimmed the public reads at Q25, and only in-frame beta chains were retained. A single entry per CDR3 protein holds the most common genes and DNA from its merged rows. Present in this sample are more than 15,000 distinct CDR3 sequences, roughly 1.9% of which were seen just once. The top ten constitute 6.9% of the sample. T cells were expanded from blood mononuclear cells for 3 to 4 days using either anti-CD3 antibody OKT3 or CD3/CD28 Dynabeads. Points the paper makes about the study in general: Each sequenced sample mixed leukemia cell line cells with normal T cells, and most targeted TRBV signal came from the leukemia cells rather than normal T cells.

Antigen specificity for these receptors is unknown. The sequenced material came from healthy donor T cells cultured with leukemia cells. The receptors derive from a human donor in good health. Some clones in this sample may be carry-over from other donors' samples.

This clonotype was recorded at least ten times. J is TRBJ1-1 and V is TRBV7-9; no clear D. The CDR3 length is 12 residues. CDR1 and CDR2 from the germline V gene are SEHNR and FQNEAQ (reference sequence). The V and J ends lost 6 bases and 5 bases respectively, with 10 bases between them. The CDR3 region has the DNA TGTGCCAGCAGGCCCTCTCGGACTGAAGCTTTCTTT. As protein: CASRPSRTEAFF.

This clonotype showed up many times. The CDR3 sequence: CASSPTATPGRTQYF. The CDR3 DNA reads TGTGCCAGCAGCCCCACTGCCACACCGGGCCGTACGCAGTATTTT. The chain links TRBV7-8 to TRBJ2-3; D is unresolved. V dropped 5 bases and J dropped 8 bases, with 20 bases sitting between them. This CDR3 spans 15 amino acids. Per germline, CDR1 SGHVS and CDR2 FQNEAQ.

This clonotype was picked up many times. This chain joins TRBV7-7 and TRBJ1-1; possibly TRBD1 for D (5 bases). This CDR3 contains 13 residues. Per the germline V gene, CDR1 is SSHAT and CDR2 is FNYEAQ (reference sequence). V lost 3 bases and J lost 4, with 9 bases in between. The CDR3 region is CASSLTVLTEAFF. CDR3 sequence (DNA): TGTGCCAGCAGCTTGACAGTCCTCACTGAAGCTTTCTTT.

This clonotype was counted at least ten times. The chain is built from TRBV19 and TRBJ1-5; 8 positions match TRBD1. CDR1 is LNHDA and CDR2 is SQIVND in the germline V gene (reference sequence). The CDR3 spans 15 residues. Unmatched junction bases numbered 7, after V lost 7 bases and J lost 2 bases. The CDR3 spells CASTFGQGRNQPQHF. The CDR3 nucleotides are TGTGCCAGTACCTTCGGACAGGGACGCAATCAGCCCCAGCATTTT.

This clonotype appeared many times. The V call is TRBV18, the J call TRBJ2-7, with D possibly matching TRBD2 (6 bases). Germline V gene lookup returns CDR1 KGHSH and CDR2 LQKENI. This CDR3 is 15 amino acids long. Trimming stripped 0 bases from V and 1 base from J, with 10 bases between. The CDR3 region has the DNA TGTGCCAGCTCACCACCAGCGGAGGGATCCTACGAGCAGTACTTC. This codes for CASSPPAEGSYEQYF.

This clonotype has a count of ten or more. The J gene is TRBJ2-4, the V gene TRBV14; tentative D call: TRBD2 (5 bases). The CDR3 length is 12 residues. V dropped 1 base and J dropped 11 bases, with 9 bases sitting between them. Germline assignment: CDR1 SGHDN and CDR2 FVKESK. The CDR3 bases are TGTGCCAGCAGCCAAGGCTCTAGCTTTCAGTACTTC. This gives the protein CASSQGSSFQYF. The full variable domain, with the rest looked up from reference TRBV14 and TRBJ2-4, is EAGVTQFPSHSVIEKGQTVTLRCDPISGHDNLYWYRRVMGKEIKFLLHFVKESKQDESGMPNNRFLAERTGGTYSTLKVQPAELEDSGVYFCASSQGSSFQYFGAGTRLSVL.

The table lists this clonotype with many counts. CDR3 sequence: CASSPTGQGYGYTF. CDR3 nucleotide sequence: TGCGCCAGCAGCCCCACGGGACAGGGCTATGGCTACACCTTC. The chain combines TRBV4-1 with TRBJ1-2; 9 bases map to TRBD1. The junction had 4 bases not matched to a gene; V was cut back by 4 bases and J by 4 bases. The CDR3 runs 14 residues. Germline V gives CDR1 MGHRA, CDR2 YSYEKL.

This clonotype was seen ten or more times. This chain joins TRBV6-5 and TRBJ2-5, with D possibly TRBD1 on 5 matching bases. V was clipped by 6 bases and J by 3 bases, with 14 bases between them. The CDR3 runs 14 residues. CDR1 and CDR2 from the germline V gene are MNHEY and SVGAGI. The CDR3 spells CASSRRGQKETQYF. For the CDR3, the DNA is TGTGCCAGCAGCCGTAGGGGTCAAAAAGAGACCCAGTACTTC.

This clonotype was seen repeatedly, ten times or more. The CDR3 loop is CASNLYESTNEKLFF. The DNA of the CDR3 is TGTGCCAGCAATCTTTATGAGTCCACTAATGAAAAACTGTTTTTT. The V and J genes are TRBV2 and TRBJ1-4; no reliable D call. Trimming removed 7 bases at V and 2 bases at J, with 14 bases between. This CDR3 comprises 15 residues. Germline values: CDR1 SNHLY, CDR2 FYNNEI.

This clonotype was observed at least ten times. V usage is TRBV12-3 or TRBV12-4 and J usage is TRBJ1-2; tentative D call: TRBD1 (6 bases). The V and J ends lost 6 bases and 4 bases respectively, with 9 bases between them. The CDR3 covers 12 residues. CDR3 nucleotides: TGTGCCAGCAGGGACAGTATCTATGGCTACACCTTC. Translated: CASRDSIYGYTF.

This clonotype was seen at least ten times. The chain has TRBV6-5 and TRBJ2-7, with D possibly TRBD1 on 8 matching bases. V lost 6 bases and J 4 bases, leaving 22 bases between the germline ends. This CDR3 has 16 amino acids. From germline, CDR1 is MNHEY and CDR2 SVGAGI. CDR3 bases: TGTGCCAGCAGCCAAGTGGGGACAGGACTAGTGTACGAGCAGTACTTC. Encoded protein: CASSQVGTGLVYEQYF.

This clonotype was observed many times. The V gene is TRBV27, the J gene TRBJ2-1; 11 bases agree with TRBD1. Germline CDR1 MNHEY, CDR2 SMNVEV (reference sequence). Unmatched junction bases numbered 5, after V lost 5 bases and J lost 8 bases. The length of the CDR3 is 14 residues. The CDR3 loop reads CASSLGQGADEQFF. CDR3 sequence (DNA): TGTGCCAGCAGTCTCGGACAGGGGGCCGATGAGCAGTTCTTC.

Many counts were recorded for this clonotype. The chain joins TRBV20-1 to TRBJ2-5; 9 bases align to TRBD1. The CDR3 runs 13 residues. From germline, CDR1 is DFQATT and CDR2 SNEGSKA (reference sequence). Unmatched junction bases numbered 6, after V lost 5 bases and J lost 5 bases. Here the CDR3 reads CSALDRGSETQYF. The CDR3 coding sequence is TGCAGTGCTCTGGACAGGGGATCGGAGACCCAGTACTTC.

This clonotype was counted at least ten times. V gene TRBV6-5 combines with J gene TRBJ2-7; TRBD1 aligns across 7 bases. Germline CDR1 is MNHEY and CDR2 is SVGAGI. J gave up 2 bases and V 0 bases, and 4 bases lay outside the gene matches. The CDR3 extends over 15 amino acids. The CDR3 nucleotides read TGTGCCAGCAGTTACTCGAGAGACAGGGCCTACGAGCAGTACTTC. As protein: CASSYSRDRAYEQYF.

In its sample, this clonotype was seen many times. The V call is TRBV12-3 or TRBV12-4, the J call TRBJ2-7; D is uncertain. The V and J ends lost 4 bases and 5 bases respectively, with 12 bases between them. The length of the CDR3 is 13 residues. The CDR3, as DNA: TGTGCCAGCAGTTACGGGCTCGAAAACGAGCAGTACTTC. Protein: CASSYGLENEQYF.

At least ten counts were recorded for this clonotype. The chain carries TRBV20-1 and TRBJ2-1; possibly TRBD2 for D (7 bases). The CDR3 runs to 17 residues. Trimming left V 3 bases short and J 13 bases short, with 31 bases between. Germline V gene sequence: CDR1 DFQATT, CDR2 SNEGSKA (reference sequence). The CDR3 here is CSASPRGLKWGINEQFF. As DNA, the CDR3 is TGCAGTGCTAGTCCGCGGGGGCTCAAATGGGGGATAAACGAACAGTTCTTC.